The clone carrying this T cell receptor (beta chain) was seen a single time. This entry is derived from a study of technical replicates of blood from a few donors. V lost 3 bases and J 7 bases, leaving 12 bases between the germline ends. This CDR3 is 14 amino acids long. Germline V gene data show CDR1 as LNHDA and CDR2 as SQIVND (reference sequence). TCRdb's table, derived via immunoSEQ multiplex PCR, lists solely in-frame clones and lacks some. The sample yields approximately 59,000 clones, 75% to 90% seen once. The sample consisted of PBMCs. This receptor was obtained from a human donor in good health. Some clones in this sample may be carry-over from other donors' samples. The chain employs TRBV19 and TRBJ2-2, with a possible D match to TRBD2 (6 bases). The chain's CDR3 is CASSISGVLGELFF. The DNA for the CDR3 is TGTGCCAGTAGTATCTCGGGGGTGCTCGGGGAGCTGTTTTTT.